Detailed here is one TCR beta chain. Antigen unknown. This sample was taken from a study of Ad26.COV2.S vaccination and SARS-CoV-2 variants. The wider study: Ad26.COV2.S shots went into the muscle once or twice, 56 days apart. Study outcomes and limitations: Non-spike TCR breadth did not differ much between vaccine and placebo recipients.

Treatment given: around 19 received Ad26.COV2.S at low or high dose, single or two shots; several received placebo; per-sample allocation not given. Sampling happened 63 days after the first vaccine or placebo injection. Germline-derived CDR1 and CDR2 are WNHNN and SYGVQD (reference sequence). The CDR3 sequence is 15 residues long. Trimming cost V 1 base and J 5 bases, with 12 bases left between them. Assay used: immunoSEQ multiplex PCR; TCRdb lists only in-frame clones, some missing. The sample has roughly 680,000 clones, around 89% seen once; the top ten hold roughly 1.5%. The source of this sequence is a person aged 18 to 59 who received the Ad26.COV2.S COVID-19 vaccine or a placebo. The material was peripheral blood, obtained in a trial of Ad26.COV2.S vaccine versus placebo. This chain connects TRBV10-1 to TRBJ1-5; D is uncertain. CDR3 DNA: TGCGCCAGCAGTGAGTTCCTAGGTGAGGATCAGCCCCAGCATTTT. Protein sequence: CASSEFLGEDQPQHF.